This T cell receptor beta chain was recorded in a study of blood T cell repertoires in COVID-19. Study summary: Whether acute or convalescent, the COVID-19 samples came from the United States, Italy and Spain.

Here immunoSEQ multiplex PCR was the method, and the copy in TCRdb shows in-frame clones only, minus some. The sample has fewer than 250,000 clones, around 82% seen once. Germline CDR1 is MNHEY and CDR2 is SVGAGI. The CDR3 sequence is 14 residues long. V was pared by 9 bases and J by 6 bases, with 21 bases between. The receptor was isolated from a woman in her 40s with active or convalescent COVID-19. Input material: peripheral blood. The V gene is TRBV6-5, the J gene TRBJ2-7; the D gene is possibly TRBD2 (7 bases). The CDR3 DNA reads TGTGCCAGTCAACAGGGACTAAGTAGCGGCGAGCAGTACTTC. Translated, it gives CASQQGLSSGEQYF.